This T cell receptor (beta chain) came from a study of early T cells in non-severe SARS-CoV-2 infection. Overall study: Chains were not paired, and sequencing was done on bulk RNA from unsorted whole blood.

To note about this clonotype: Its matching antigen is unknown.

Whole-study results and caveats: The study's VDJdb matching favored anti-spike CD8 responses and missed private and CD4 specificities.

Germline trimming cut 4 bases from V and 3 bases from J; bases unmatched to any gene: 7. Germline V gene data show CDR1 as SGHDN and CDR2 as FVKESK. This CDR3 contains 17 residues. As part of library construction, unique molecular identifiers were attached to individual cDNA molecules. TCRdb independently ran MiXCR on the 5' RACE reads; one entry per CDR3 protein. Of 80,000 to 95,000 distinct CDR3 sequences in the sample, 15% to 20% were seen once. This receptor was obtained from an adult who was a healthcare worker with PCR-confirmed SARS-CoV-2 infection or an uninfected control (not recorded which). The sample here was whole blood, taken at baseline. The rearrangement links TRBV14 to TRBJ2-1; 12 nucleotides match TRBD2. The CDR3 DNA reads TGTGCCAGCAGCCCCTCGACTAGCGGGAGCCTCTACAATGAGCAGTTCTTC. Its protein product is CASSPSTSGSLYNEQFF.